This T cell receptor (beta chain) was observed in a study of T cell clones after liver transplantation. Across the study: TCRbeta sequencing after a pre-transplant mixed lymphocyte reaction identified graft-donor-reactive clones, later tracked in post-transplant blood. Patients counted as tolerant after at least one year off all immunosuppression, enzymes not exceeding twice normal. Findings and caveats of the study: Donor-reactive sequences fell more than third party-reactive ones, suggesting partial deletion. Graft donor-reactive T cells may have migrated into the graft rather than being deleted.

Profiling relied on immunoSEQ multiplex PCR, and the TCRdb table lists in-frame clones only, not all of them. The sample has 93,000 or so clones; approximately 79% are singletons. The germline gives CDR1 MNHEY, CDR2 SMNVEV (reference sequence). With 6 bases removed from V and 2 bases from J, the gap between germline ends came to 10 bases. The CDR3 is 13 amino acids. With regard to this clone: Its specificity is not known.

The sequenced sample was CD4+ T cells from blood, obtained 45 to 50 months after liver transplant. The receptor comes from a human patient who received a liver transplant. The graft donor may be the source of some T cells. This sequence joins TRBV27 and TRBJ1-2; D not certain. In DNA form, the CDR3 reads TGTGCCAGCAGCGAAGGGCCGAACTATGGCTACACCTTC. Its translation: CASSEGPNYGYTF.